The 5 T cell receptor beta chains below all came from one sample that was sequenced in a study of human T cells and chemical hapten exposure. MiXCR, run by TCRdb on the 5' RACE reads, gives a single entry per CDR3 protein. The sample includes around 100,000 distinct CDR3 sequences, 19% seen only once; the top ten take roughly 2.8%. The authors extracted total RNA from unfractionated whole blood. These receptors were taken from a human donor in good health.

V is TRBV3-1 and J is TRBJ1-5; the D gene is possibly TRBD1 (5 bases). The V end lost 0 bases, the J end lost 9 bases, and 15 bases lay between the germline ends. Germline CDR1 reads LGHDT; CDR2 reads YNNKEL (reference sequence). This CDR3 contains 15 residues. The CDR3 sequence is CASSQDRSGYGPQHF. CDR3 bases: TGTGCCAGCAGCCAAGATCGGTCAGGGTACGGGCCCCAGCATTTT.

This clonotype turned up a few times. The chain employs TRBV5-6 and TRBJ1-6, with D perhaps TRBD1 (5 bases). Trimming removed 3 bases at V and 0 bases at J, with 13 bases between. From germline, CDR1 is SGHDT and CDR2 YYEEEE. This CDR3 contains 17 residues. The chain's CDR3 is CASSSGPWSSYNSPLHF. CDR3 nucleotides: TGTGCCAGCAGCTCGGGACCGTGGAGCTCCTATAATTCACCCCTCCACTTT.

This clonotype was seen a few times. V usage is TRBV9 and J usage is TRBJ2-3; 15 nucleotides align to TRBD2. The trim removed 0 bases at V and 2 bases at J, leaving 10 bases unmatched. Per germline, CDR1 SGDLS and CDR2 YYNGEE. The CDR3 is made up of 20 amino acids. The CDR3 sequence: CASSVEGLAGGTANTDTQYF. The CDR3 DNA follows: TGTGCCAGCAGCGTAGAGGGACTAGCGGGAGGAACAGCTAACACAGATACGCAGTATTTT.

In its sample, this clonotype was seen once. The chain combines TRBV7-6 with TRBJ2-3; possibly TRBD2 for D (5 bases). With 1 base removed from V and 4 bases from J, the gap between germline ends came to 12 bases. Germline CDR1 and CDR2: SGHVS and FNYEAQ. CDR3 size: 15 residues. The DNA for the CDR3 is TGTGCCAGCAGCTTAGTACCCCCCGGGGCAGATACGCAGTATTTT. Translation: CASSLVPPGADTQYF.

The rearrangement uses TRBV29-1 and TRBJ2-1, with TRBD1 as a possible D gene (5 bases). The germline gives CDR1 SQVTM, CDR2 ANQGSEA. CDR3 length: 16 amino acids. V lost 0 bases, J lost 10 bases, and 22 bases lay in between. CDR3: CSVEEVDKVLPEEQFF. CDR3 DNA sequence: TGCAGCGTTGAAGAGGTGGACAAGGTCCTTCCGGAGGAGCAGTTCTTC.